The entry below describes one TCR beta chain. This clonotype was seen a handful of times. No cognate antigen has been identified for it. No base-level quality is on record; no much larger clone is a single base apart. Stable Graves' hyperthyroidism was defined as the absence of progression to ophthalmopathy over 18 months of follow-up. The hyperthyroidism patients were between 18 and 65 years old and newly diagnosed, with a disease duration of less than 2 months. Exclusion was applied to patients with uncontrolled infections, other autoimmune diseases, pregnancy or lactation. Clinical symptoms, serum thyroxine and TRAb, thyroid ultrasound, and orbital computed tomography formed the basis for the diagnoses. PBMCs were isolated from about 9.1 ml of fresh peripheral blood by Ficoll-Paque density gradient centrifugation. Total RNA was extracted with Trizol reagent, and quality was checked on an Agilent 2100 Bioanalyzer.

TCR beta CDR3 regions were amplified from RNA transcripts. A first-round RT-PCR of the TCR CDR3 used the HTBI primer set with the Qiagen OneStep RT-PCR kit. The libraries were constructed in a second round of multiplex PCR and then size-selected and purified. Sequencing of the libraries was done on an Illumina HiSeq2000 using paired-end 100 bp reads. The paper's processing steps were these. Raw data were processed with SOAPnuke, discarding reads with adapters, uncalled bases, mean Phred below 15, or no exact constant-primer or identifier match. COPE v1.2.5 was used to merge the high-quality paired reads, and each unique nucleotide sequence was defined as a clonotype. MiTCR v1.1 was used to align clonotypes to the IMGT TRBV, TRBD and TRBJ reference segments. The analysis was restricted to V-J combinations with a frequency above 0.0001, which together covered 99% to 99.2% of the repertoires. The TCS score was defined as F50 (clonal expansion) divided by E x V (chaos), with BLOSUM62-based TCRdist calculated between CDR3 peptides within each V-J. Welch's t-statistics and random forest reduced just over 500 V-J features to 13, which were used in a naive Bayes classifier (R e1071). TCRdb took the public reads, trimmed them with fastp at Q25, ran MiXCR for clone calling and kept in-frame beta chains. Each CDR3 protein gets just one entry, which takes the most common genes and DNA from the rows behind it. None of the V and J calls come from the authors' own analysis; TCRdb made them. The sample contains 450,000 to 600,000 distinct CDR3 sequences, 12% to 15% of them found a single time. The ten top clones hold more than 11% of the sample.

This specimen comes from a study of T cells in Graves' hyperthyroidism and ophthalmopathy (dated 2019 in TCRdb). Some background on the complete study: Peripheral blood samples were taken at initial diagnosis, before any treatment was given. A discovery cohort of about a hundred patients, 43 with Graves' ophthalmopathy and approximately 60 with stable Graves' hyperthyroidism, was used to find distinguishing TCR V-J signatures. Prospective prediction of ophthalmopathy was tested in an independent validation cohort consisting of roughly 19 hyperthyroidism patients and approximately 16 patients who later progressed to ophthalmopathy. For training and testing, the 100 or so patients in the discovery cohort were randomly divided in a 7:3 ratio. The study also compared thyroid tissue and blood T-cell repertoires from a handful of Graves' hyperthyroidism patients. After sampling, hyperthyroidism patients received methimazole starting at 30 mg daily, and ophthalmopathy patients received high-dose intravenous methylprednisolone. The paper describes TCR Vbeta CDR3 sequencing of about 140 peripheral blood samples, made up of fewer than 50 ophthalmopathy patients, 70 to 80 hyperthyroidism patients and some 17 progressor patients. What the study reported, not specific to this receptor: Blood samples also contained most of the expanded thyroid clonotypes (frequency above 0.001), which suggests that blood repertoires may reflect thyroid immune responses. In validation, progression to ophthalmopathy was predicted by the model with roughly 71% sensitivity and around 75% specificity, a median of 6.5 months before onset. Ophthalmopathy was separated from stable hyperthyroidism by a 13 V-J signature model, with approximately 89% sensitivity and about 81% specificity obtained in cross-validation and 80%/75% obtained in testing. Sample size was not statistically predetermined, and blinding of investigators to group allocation was not performed.

V loses 7 bases at its end and J loses 2 bases; junction bases beyond the gene matches: 4. From the cysteine up to the phenylalanine, the CDR3 has a length of 13 residues. Just CDR3 DNA is preserved here, 39 bases in frame from base 1. Sequences SNHLY (CDR1) and FYNNEI (CDR2) are obtained from the germline V gene. The sequence is built from TRBV2 and TRBJ2-5, with TRBD1 identical over 7 junction bases. The sequencing sample was made of blood. The receptor comes from a woman aged 40 to 55 with Graves' hyperthyroidism. The CDR3 in this case is CASNRDRQETQYF. The sequenced DNA is TGTGCCAGCAACCGGGACAGACAAGAGACCCAGTACTTC.